The text below deals with one T cell receptor beta chain. This entry comes from a study of cytomegalovirus exposure and HLA in healthy donors. The CDR3 is 13 amino acids. The germline gives CDR1 SGHRS, CDR2 YFSETQ. V shed 3 bases, J shed 8 bases, and the junction held 6 bases outside the gene matches. Using immunoSEQ multiplex PCR, the repertoire was profiled, and TCRdb retains in-frame clones only, with some absent. The sample lists about 360,000 clones, roughly 85% occurring once. Sample: PBMCs. V is TRBV5-1 and J is TRBJ1-2, with TRBD1 identical over 8 bases. The receptor was derived from a woman in her late teens or twenties in good health and CMV-seronegative. CDR3 in DNA: TGCGCCAGCAGCTCGACAGGGGTTGAAGGCTACACCTTC. This gives the protein CASSSTGVEGYTF.